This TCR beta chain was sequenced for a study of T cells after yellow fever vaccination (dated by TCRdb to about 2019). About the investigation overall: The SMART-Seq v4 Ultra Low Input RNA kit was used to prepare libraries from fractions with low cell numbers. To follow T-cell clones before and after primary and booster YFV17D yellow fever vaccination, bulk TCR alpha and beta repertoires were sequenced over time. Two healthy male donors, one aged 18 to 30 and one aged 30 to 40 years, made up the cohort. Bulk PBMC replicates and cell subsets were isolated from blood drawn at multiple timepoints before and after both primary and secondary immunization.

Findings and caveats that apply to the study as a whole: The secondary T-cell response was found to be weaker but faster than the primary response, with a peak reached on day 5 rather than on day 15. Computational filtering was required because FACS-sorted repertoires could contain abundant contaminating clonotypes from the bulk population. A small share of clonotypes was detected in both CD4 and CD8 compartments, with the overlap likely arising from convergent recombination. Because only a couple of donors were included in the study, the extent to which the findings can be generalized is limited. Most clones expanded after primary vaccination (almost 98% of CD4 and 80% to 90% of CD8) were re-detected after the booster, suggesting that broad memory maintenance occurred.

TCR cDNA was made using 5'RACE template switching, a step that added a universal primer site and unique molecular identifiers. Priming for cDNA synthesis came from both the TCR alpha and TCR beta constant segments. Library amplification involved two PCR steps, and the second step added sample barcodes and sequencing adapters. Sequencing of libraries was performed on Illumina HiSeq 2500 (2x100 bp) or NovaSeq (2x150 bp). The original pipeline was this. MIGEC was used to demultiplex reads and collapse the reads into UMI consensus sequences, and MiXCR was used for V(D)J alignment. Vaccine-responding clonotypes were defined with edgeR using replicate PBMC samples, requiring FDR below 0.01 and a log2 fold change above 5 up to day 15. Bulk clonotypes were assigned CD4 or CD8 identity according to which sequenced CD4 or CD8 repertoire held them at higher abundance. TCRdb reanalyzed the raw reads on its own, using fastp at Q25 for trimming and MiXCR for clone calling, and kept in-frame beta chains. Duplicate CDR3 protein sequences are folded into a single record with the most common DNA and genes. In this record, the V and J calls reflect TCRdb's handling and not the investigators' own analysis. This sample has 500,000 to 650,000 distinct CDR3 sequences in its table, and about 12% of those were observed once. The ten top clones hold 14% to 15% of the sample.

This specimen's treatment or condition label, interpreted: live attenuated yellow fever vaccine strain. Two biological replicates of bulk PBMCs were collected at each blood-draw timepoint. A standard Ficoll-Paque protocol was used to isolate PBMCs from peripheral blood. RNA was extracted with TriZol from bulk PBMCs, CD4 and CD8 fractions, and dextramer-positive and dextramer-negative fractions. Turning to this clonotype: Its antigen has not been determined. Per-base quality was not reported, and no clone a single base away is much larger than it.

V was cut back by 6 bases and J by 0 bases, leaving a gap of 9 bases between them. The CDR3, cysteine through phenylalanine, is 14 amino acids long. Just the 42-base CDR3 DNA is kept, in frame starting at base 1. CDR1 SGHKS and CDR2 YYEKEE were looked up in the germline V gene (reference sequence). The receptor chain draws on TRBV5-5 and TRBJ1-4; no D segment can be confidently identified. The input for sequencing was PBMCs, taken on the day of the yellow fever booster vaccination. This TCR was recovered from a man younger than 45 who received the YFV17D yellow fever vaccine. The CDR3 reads CASKSTSTNEKLFF. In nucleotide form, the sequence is TGTGCCAGCAAGTCGACCTCAACTAATGAAAAACTGTTTTTT.